The 29 T cell receptor beta chains below come from one sample, sequenced in a study of control samples from healthy donors and cancer patients. Clones were read by immunoSEQ multiplex PCR, and TCRdb kept only the in-frame ones, dropping some. The data show fewer than 500,000 clones, around nine tenths seen once. The sample taken for sequencing was PBMCs. All receptors come from a man aged 40-55 years with head and neck cancer.

This clone was seen a single time. The V call is TRBV6-5, the J call TRBJ1-4; D is perhaps TRBD1 (5 bases). CDR3 length: 14 residues. The germline V gene encodes CDR1 MNHEY and CDR2 SVGAGI. The germline V and J ends were trimmed by 8 bases and 8 bases, with 18 bases remaining between them. The CDR3 protein is CASHPDTRLEKLFF. Here the CDR3 DNA reads TGTGCCAGCCACCCGGACACCAGATTAGAAAAACTGTTTTTT.

The CDR3 here is CASSPWTSMRGYTF. The CDR3 DNA follows: TGTGCCAGCAGTCCATGGACATCCATGCGCGGCTACACCTTC. V gene TRBV28 combines with J gene TRBJ1-2, with D possibly matching TRBD1 (5 bases). V was clipped by 5 bases and J by 8 bases, with 18 bases between them. Germline CDR1 MDHEN, CDR2 SYDVKM. The CDR3 spans 14 residues.

This chain links TRBV11-2 with TRBJ2-7; 9 nucleotides line up with TRBD1. The J segment lost 6 bases and the V segment lost 5 bases, leaving 11 bases of the junction unmatched. The length of the CDR3 is 15 residues. In germline, CDR1 is SGHAT, CDR2 FQNNGV. As DNA, the CDR3 is TGTGCCAGCAGCCGAGTACAGGGGGCGCCGGGCGAGCAGTACTTC. It translates to CASSRVQGAPGEQYF.

This rearrangement joins TRBV29-1 to TRBJ2-2; D call uncertain. V gave up 2 bases and J gave up 1 base, with 23 bases separating them. The length of the CDR3 is 19 residues. Germline CDR1 SQVTM, CDR2 ANQGSEA. CDR3 loop: CSVEIPDAVRRQNTGELFF. The CDR3 coding sequence is TGCAGCGTTGAAATTCCTGACGCGGTAAGGAGACAGAACACCGGGGAGCTGTTTTTT.

A single count supports this clone. V and J are TRBV7-2 and TRBJ2-7; TRBD2 matches at 8 bases. From germline, CDR1 is SGHTA and CDR2 FQGNSA. The CDR3 extends over 16 amino acids. The ends lost 3 bases at V and 5 bases at J; junction bases unmatched: 12. The CDR3 bases are TGTGCCAGCAGCTTTGCGCCCGAAGGACTAGCTGACGAGCAGTACTTC. This codes for CASSFAPEGLADEQYF.

This chain joins TRBV19 and TRBJ2-1; D remains unclear. The length of the CDR3 is 13 residues. Germline V CDR1 and CDR2: LNHDA, SQIVND (reference sequence). V lost 1 base, J lost 5 bases, and 6 bases lay in between. CDR3 sequence reads: CASSIGSNNEQFF. In DNA, the CDR3 is TGTGCCAGTAGTATAGGGAGCAACAATGAGCAGTTCTTC.

This clone was seen only once. The chain combines TRBV7-9 with TRBJ2-1; TRBD2 aligns across 9 bases. The CDR3 is 16 amino acids. The V gene's germline CDR1 is SEHNR and CDR2 FQNEAQ (reference sequence). With 5 bases clipped from V and 0 bases from J, the junction kept 5 bases outside the gene matches. In DNA form, the CDR3 reads TGTGCCAGCAGCCCCCATAGCGGGAGCTCCTACAATGAGCAGTTCTTC. It is translated as CASSPHSGSSYNEQFF.

The gene calls are TRBV4-1 and TRBJ2-5; 7 nucleotides line up with TRBD2. CDR3 length equals 16 residues. Germline V gives CDR1 MGHRA, CDR2 YSYEKL. V trimming: 1 base; J trimming: 4 bases; junction bases outside the gene matches: 9. For the CDR3, the DNA is TGCGCCAGCAGCCAAGGGGCGCGGGAGCAGGGAGAGACCCAGTACTTC. Translating gives CASSQGAREQGETQYF.

CDR3 loop: CASSSWPGTLLSYEQYF. CDR3 in DNA: TGCGCCAGCAGCTCTTGGCCTGGGACTCTCCTCTCCTACGAGCAGTACTTC. J is TRBJ2-7 and V is TRBV5-1, with a tentative D call TRBD2 (6 bases). This CDR3 comprises 17 residues. Germline V lookup: CDR1 SGHRS, CDR2 YFSETQ. Trimming removed 3 bases from V and 0 bases from J, with 19 bases in between.

The rearrangement links TRBV15 to TRBJ2-2; no reliable D call. Trimming pared 1 base from V and 8 bases from J, leaving 8 bases between. CDR3 size: 13 residues. Germline V lookup: CDR1 LNHNV, CDR2 YYDKDF (reference sequence). The CDR3 spells CATSRASSGELFF. Here the CDR3 DNA reads TGTGCCACCAGCAGAGCGTCGTCAGGGGAGCTGTTTTTT.

The V and J genes are TRBV5-6 and TRBJ2-2; D is perhaps TRBD1 (5 bases). Trimming removed 6 bases at V and 6 bases at J, with 18 bases between. The CDR3 runs 15 residues. CDR1 is SGHDT and CDR2 is YYEEEE in the germline V gene. The DNA of the CDR3 is TGTGCCAGCACGGTAATGTCGTGGGGCCCCGGGGAGCTGTTTTTT. This translates into CASTVMSWGPGELFF.

The genes are TRBV20-1 and TRBJ1-5; D is unclear. CDR1 is DFQATT, CDR2 SNEGSKA, per germline (reference sequence). The CDR3 runs to 15 residues. The germline V and J ends were trimmed by 3 bases and 5 bases, with 17 bases remaining between them. In DNA, the CDR3 is TGCAGTGCTAGTCAGTTGCGGGATAGATATCAGCCCCAGCATTTT. This translates into CSASQLRDRYQPQHF.

The chain has TRBV30 and TRBJ1-2, with D tentatively TRBD1 (5 bases). V lost 4 bases and J 5 bases, leaving 17 bases between the germline ends. The CDR3 loop spans 14 amino acids. Germline V lookup: CDR1 GTSNPN, CDR2 SVGIG (reference sequence). The CDR3 sequence is CAWIRAGTEYGYTF. DNA of the CDR3: TGTGCCTGGATTAGGGCAGGGACTGAATATGGCTACACCTTC.

This clone appeared a single time. The genes are TRBV3-1 (or the pseudogene TRBV3-2) and TRBJ1-4; D may be TRBD1 (5 bases). Germline-derived CDR1 and CDR2 are LGHDT and YNNKEL (reference sequence). V lost 1 base and J 10 bases, leaving 7 bases between the germline ends. The CDR3 is 12 residues long. The DNA for the CDR3 is TGTGCCAGCAGCCAAGGGGGGGGAAAACTGTTTTTT. Translating gives CASSQGGGKLFF.

The chain recombines TRBV7-2 with TRBJ2-7; D remains ambiguous. Trimming stripped 0 bases from V and 6 bases from J, with 12 bases between. Germline V gene data show CDR1 as SGHTA and CDR2 as FQGNSA. CDR3 length: 14 residues. The CDR3 region has the DNA TGTGCCAGCAGCTTAGCCCGTACCTTGGCCGAGCAGTACTTC. Translation: CASSLARTLAEQYF.

Comments on this clone: Other DNA sequences in this sample translate to the same CDR3. CDR3 residues: CASSQDYEQYF. Written as DNA, the CDR3 is TGTGCCAGCAGCCAAGACTACGAGCAGTACTTC. This chain uses TRBV14 with TRBJ2-7; no firm D call. V was cut by 0 bases and J by 3 bases, with 0 bases left in between. The germline V gene has CDR1 SGHDN and CDR2 FVKESK. CDR3 length: 11 residues.

The V call is TRBV5-1, the J call TRBJ2-7, with TRBD1 matching over 9 bases. With 0 bases clipped from V and 7 bases from J, the junction kept 11 bases outside the gene matches. This CDR3 spans 16 amino acids. Germline-derived CDR1 and CDR2 are SGHRS and YFSETQ. CDR3 sequence reads: CASSLGDKQGAQEQYF. In DNA, the CDR3 is TGCGCCAGCAGCTTGGGGGACAAACAGGGGGCGCAAGAGCAGTACTTC.

This rearrangement joins TRBV30 to TRBJ1-1, with a weak D call TRBD1 (6 bases). The CDR3 is made up of 17 amino acids. Trimming pared 4 bases from V and 4 bases from J, leaving 25 bases between. Germline values: CDR1 GTSNPN, CDR2 SVGIG (reference sequence). The CDR3 nucleotides are TGTGCCTGGACCACTCCCCGGGACACACTGCGGGGCACTGAAGCTTTCTTT. Residues: CAWTTPRDTLRGTEAFF.

The genes are TRBV7-2 and TRBJ2-7; 7 nucleotides align to TRBD2. V shed 3 bases and J 4 bases; nucleotides not matched to a gene: 9. The CDR3 sequence is 15 residues long. Germline V gene sequence: CDR1 SGHTA, CDR2 FQGNSA. The CDR3 sequence: CASSLDQLAPYEQYF. The CDR3 nucleotides read TGTGCCAGCAGCTTGGACCAACTAGCGCCGTACGAGCAGTACTTC.

The chain couples TRBV5-4 to TRBJ1-6; D call uncertain. This CDR3 is built from 15 residues. CDR1 and CDR2 (germline): SGHNT, YYREEE (reference sequence). Trimming removed 0 bases from V and 14 bases from J, with 18 bases in between. In DNA form, the CDR3 reads TGTGCCAGCAGCTTGGAGGTATCTTTCATCGGGGCCCTCCACTTT. Translated, it gives CASSLEVSFIGALHF.

The chain is built from TRBV30 and TRBJ1-2; D is unresolved. The V and J ends lost 2 bases and 6 bases respectively, with 10 bases between them. CDR3 size: 12 residues. Per the germline V gene, CDR1 is GTSNPN and CDR2 is SVGIG (reference sequence). CDR3 residues: CAWSTIANGYTF. The CDR3 region has the DNA TGTGCCTGGAGTACAATAGCTAATGGCTACACCTTC.

This clone came up once. The chain joins TRBV28 to TRBJ2-7; 7 bases map to TRBD1. After removal of 3 bases from V and 2 bases from J, the junction contained 10 bases not matched to a gene. Germline V CDR1 and CDR2: MDHEN, SYDVKM. CDR3 length: 16 amino acids. The CDR3 sequence is CASSFKHRTGTYEQYF. CDR3 sequence (DNA): TGTGCCAGCAGTTTTAAACATCGGACAGGAACCTACGAGCAGTACTTC.

The CDR3: CASSLLGAGGKNIQYF. Here the CDR3 DNA reads TGTGCCAGCAGCCTCCTAGGGGCAGGGGGGAAAAACATTCAGTACTTC. The rearrangement links TRBV7-9 to TRBJ2-4; D may be TRBD1 (7 bases). This CDR3 contains 16 residues. Germline assignment: CDR1 SEHNR and CDR2 FQNEAQ (reference sequence). V shed 5 bases and J shed 4 bases, with 18 bases lying between them.

The J gene is TRBJ1-4, the V gene TRBV6-5; TRBD1 agrees at 10 bases. Germline CDR1 and CDR2: MNHEY and SVGAGI. This CDR3 spans 15 amino acids. V dropped 2 bases and J dropped 10; count of bases not matched to a gene: 7. CDR3 DNA: TGTGCCAGCAGTTACAAGGGACAGGGGTATACAAAACTGTTTTTT. Translating it yields CASSYKGQGYTKLFF.

The chain has TRBV9 and TRBJ2-1; no firm D call. The V end lost 7 bases, the J end lost 5 bases, and 7 bases lay between the germline ends. Germline V gene lookup returns CDR1 SGDLS and CDR2 YYNGEE. CDR3 length: 11 amino acids. The CDR3, as DNA: TGTGCCAGCGCACAGAACAATGAGCAGTTCTTC. Translating it yields CASAQNNEQFF. The entire variable domain, with the rest obtained from reference TRBV9 and TRBJ2-1, is as follows: DSGVTQTPKHLITATGQRVTLRCSPRSGDLSVYWYQQSLDQGLQFLIQYYNGEERAKGNILERFSAQQFPDLHSELNLSSLELGDSALYFCASAQNNEQFFGPGTRLTVL.

The rearrangement links TRBV6-5 to TRBJ1-1; D unclear. The CDR3 consists of 15 residues. Trimming shortened V by 1 base and J by 1 base, and 10 bases separated the two germline ends. Looked up from germline, CDR1 is MNHEY and CDR2 is SVGAGI. This CDR3 is CASSYLGRSNTEAFF. For the CDR3, the DNA is TGTGCCAGCAGTTACTTGGGCAGATCGAACACTGAAGCTTTCTTT.

This chain joins TRBV11-2 and TRBJ2-7; 8 nucleotides agree with TRBD2. The germline V gene encodes CDR1 SGHAT and CDR2 FQNNGV. Losses at the gene ends were 4 bases for V and 4 bases for J; bases not matched to a gene: 15. The CDR3 sequence is 17 residues long. CDR3 sequence (DNA): TGTGCCAGCAGCTCTAGATTCGGGAGGGTCTCAGGGTACGAGCAGTACTTC. Encoded protein: CASSSRFGRVSGYEQYF.

The rearrangement joins TRBV5-6 to TRBJ1-1, with D uncertain. Germline V lookup: CDR1 SGHDT, CDR2 YYEEEE. The CDR3 length is 12 residues. Trimming took off 4 bases at V and 5 bases at J, with 9 bases between the two ends. In nucleotides, the CDR3 is TGTGCCAGCAGCCTCAGTGGGACTGAAGCTTTCTTT. Amino acids: CASSLSGTEAFF.

This clone showed up just once. This sequence joins TRBV7-6 and TRBJ2-3; TRBD1 or TRBD2 may be the D gene (5 bases each). CDR3 length equals 15 residues. CDR1 is SGHVS and CDR2 is FNYEAQ in the germline V gene. Trimming took off 4 bases at V and 2 bases at J, with 13 bases between the two ends. The CDR3 is CASSSGTDYTDTQYF. In nucleotides, the CDR3 is TGTGCCAGCAGCTCGGGGACCGATTACACAGATACGCAGTATTTT.